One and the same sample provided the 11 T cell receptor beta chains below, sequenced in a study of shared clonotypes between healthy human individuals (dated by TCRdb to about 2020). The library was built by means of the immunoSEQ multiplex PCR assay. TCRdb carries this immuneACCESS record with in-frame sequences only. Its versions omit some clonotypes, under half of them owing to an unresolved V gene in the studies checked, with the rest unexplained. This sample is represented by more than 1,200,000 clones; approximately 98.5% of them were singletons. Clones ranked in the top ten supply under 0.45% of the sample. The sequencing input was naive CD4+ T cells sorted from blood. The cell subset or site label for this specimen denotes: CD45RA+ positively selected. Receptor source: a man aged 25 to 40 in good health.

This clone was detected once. CDR3 DNA: TGCGCCAGCCGACTACAGGGACAAGAGACCCAGTACTTC. Protein product: CASRLQGQETQYF. V gene TRBV5-1 combines with J gene TRBJ2-5, with D maybe TRBD1 (6 bases). V was clipped by 7 bases and J by 2 bases, with 12 bases between them. Germline CDR1 SGHRS, CDR2 YFSETQ. The CDR3 has 13 residues.

The CDR3 is CASNTLGVDGYTF. The CDR3 nucleotides are TGTGCCAGCAATACTTTGGGCGTGGATGGCTACACCTTC. The genes are TRBV9 and TRBJ1-2; no firm D call. CDR1 is SGDLS and CDR2 is YYNGEE in the germline V gene. V was clipped by 6 bases and J by 6 bases, with 15 bases between them. There are 13 residues in the CDR3.

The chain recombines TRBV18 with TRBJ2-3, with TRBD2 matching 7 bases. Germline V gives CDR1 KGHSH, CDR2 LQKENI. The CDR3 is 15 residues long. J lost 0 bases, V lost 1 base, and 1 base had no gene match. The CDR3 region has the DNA TGTGCCAGCTCACCACAGCGGGGAAGCACAGATACGCAGTATTTT. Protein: CASSPQRGSTDTQYF.

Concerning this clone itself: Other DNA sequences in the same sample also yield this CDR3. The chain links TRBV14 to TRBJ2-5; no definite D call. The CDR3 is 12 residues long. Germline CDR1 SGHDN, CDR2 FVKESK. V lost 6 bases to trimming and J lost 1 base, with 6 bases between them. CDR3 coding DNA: TGTGCCAGCAGTCCGTCCCAAGAGACCCAGTACTTC. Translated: CASSPSQETQYF.

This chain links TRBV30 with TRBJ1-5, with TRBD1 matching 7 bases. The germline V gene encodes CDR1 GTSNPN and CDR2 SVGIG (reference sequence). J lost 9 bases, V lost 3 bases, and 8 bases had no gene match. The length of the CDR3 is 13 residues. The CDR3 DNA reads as TGTGCCTGGAGGGCAACAGGGGCAGGGCCCCAGCATTTT. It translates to CAWRATGAGPQHF. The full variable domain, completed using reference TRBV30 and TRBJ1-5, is SQTIHQWPATLVQPVGSPLSLECTVEGTSNPNLYWYRQAAGRGLQLLFYSVGIGQISSEVPQNLSASRPQDRQFILSSKKLLLSDSGFYLCAWRATGAGPQHFGDGTRLSIL.

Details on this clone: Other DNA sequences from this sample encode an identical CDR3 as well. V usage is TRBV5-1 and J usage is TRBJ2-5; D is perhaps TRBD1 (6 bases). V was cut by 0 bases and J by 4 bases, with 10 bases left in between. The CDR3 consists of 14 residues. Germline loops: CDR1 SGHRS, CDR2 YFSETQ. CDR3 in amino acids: CASSLATGRETQYF. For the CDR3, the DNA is TGCGCCAGCAGCTTGGCCACAGGGAGAGAGACCCAGTACTTC. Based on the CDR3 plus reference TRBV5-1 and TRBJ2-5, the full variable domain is KAGVTQTPRYLIKTRGQQVTLSCSPISGHRSVSWYQQTPGQGLQFLFEYFSETQRNKGNFPGRFSGRQFSNSRSEMNVSTLELGDSALYLCASSLATGRETQYFGPGTRLLVL.

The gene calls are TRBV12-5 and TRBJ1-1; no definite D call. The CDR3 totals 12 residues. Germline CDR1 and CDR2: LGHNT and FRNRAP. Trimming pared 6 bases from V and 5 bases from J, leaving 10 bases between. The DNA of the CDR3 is TGTGCTAGTGGCCTGGGCCCGACTGAAGCTTTCTTT. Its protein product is CASGLGPTEAFF.

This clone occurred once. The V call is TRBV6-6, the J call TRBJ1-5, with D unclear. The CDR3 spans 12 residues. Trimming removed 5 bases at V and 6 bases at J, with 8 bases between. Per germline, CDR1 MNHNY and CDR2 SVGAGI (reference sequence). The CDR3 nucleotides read TGTGCCAGCAGTCCTCCCGGTCAGCCCCAGCATTTT. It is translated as CASSPPGQPQHF.

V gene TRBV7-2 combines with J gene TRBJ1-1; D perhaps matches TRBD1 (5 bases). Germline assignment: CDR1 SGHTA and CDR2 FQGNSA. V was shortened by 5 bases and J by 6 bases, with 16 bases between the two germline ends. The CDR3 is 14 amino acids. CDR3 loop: CASSQVGAPAEAFF. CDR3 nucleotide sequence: TGTGCCAGCAGCCAAGTAGGGGCGCCTGCTGAAGCTTTCTTT.

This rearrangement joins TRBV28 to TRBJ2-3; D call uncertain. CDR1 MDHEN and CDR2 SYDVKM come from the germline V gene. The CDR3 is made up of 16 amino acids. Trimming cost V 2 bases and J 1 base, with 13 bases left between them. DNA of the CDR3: TGTGCCAGCAGTTTAAGGTGGCAGGCTCGCACAGATACGCAGTATTTT. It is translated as CASSLRWQARTDTQYF. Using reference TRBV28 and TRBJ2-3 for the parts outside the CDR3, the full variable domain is DVKVTQSSRYLVKRTGEKVFLECVQDMDHENMFWYRQDPGLGLRLIYFSYDVKMKEKGDIPEGYSVSREKKERFSLILESASTNQTSMYLCASSLRWQARTDTQYFGPGTRLTVL.

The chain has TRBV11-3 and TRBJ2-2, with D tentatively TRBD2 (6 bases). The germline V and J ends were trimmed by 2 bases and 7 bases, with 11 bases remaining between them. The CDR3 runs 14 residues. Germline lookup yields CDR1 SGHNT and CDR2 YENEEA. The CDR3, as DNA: TGTGCCAGCAGCTTATTGGGGGGAAACGGGGAGCTGTTTTTT. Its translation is CASSLLGGNGELFF.